This is a list of T cell receptor beta chains from one sample in a study of T cell responses to AZD1222 COVID-19 vaccine. Method: immunoSEQ multiplex PCR; TCRdb's copy keeps in-frame clones and lacks some. The repertoire consists of about 84,000 clones, with approximately 85% occurring once and the leading ten covering around 10%. The sequencing used peripheral blood, collected 28 days after the second AZD1222 dose. Receptor source: an adult who received the AZD1222 COVID-19 vaccine. CDR3s include the opening cysteine and the closing phenylalanine or tryptophan. A D gene is named only where the DNA matches it firmly. Clone size, where shown, is once, few, many, or a class for clones that have expanded.

V	size	D	J	CDR3	DNA
TRBV5-4	-	TRBD1	TRBJ2-2	CASVRDRGSGELFF	TGTGCCAGCGTCCGGGACAGGGGTTCCGGGGAGCTGTTTTTT
TRBV5-1	few	TRBD1	TRBJ2-7	CASMRGTGGYEQYF	TGCGCCAGCATGAGGGGGACAGGGGGCTACGAGCAGTACTTC
TRBV28	-	-	TRBJ2-1	CASRRQLLNNEQFF	TGTGCCAGCAGAAGACAGTTACTGAACAATGAGCAGTTCTTC
TRBV5-1	-	-	TRBJ2-3	CASSLEGGWGDTQYF	TGCGCCAGCAGCTTGGAGGGGGGCTGGGGAGATACGCAGTATTTT
TRBV2	-	TRBD2	TRBJ2-3	CAREGGGPDTQYF	TGTGCCCGGGAGGGCGGAGGGCCAGATACGCAGTATTTT
TRBV19	-	-	TRBJ1-2	CASSSQGNYGYTF	TGTGCCAGTAGTTCACAGGGAAACTATGGCTACACCTTC
TRBV5-3	-	-	TRBJ2-1	CARSLLLWAGYNEQFF	TGTGCCAGAAGCTTGTTACTTTGGGCGGGCTACAATGAGCAGTTCTTC
TRBV4-3	-	-	TRBJ1-2	CASSQGGYEPYGYTF	TGCGCCAGCAGCCAAGGCGGCTATGAACCCTATGGCTACACCTTC
TRBV7-9	-	-	TRBJ2-3	CASSLGLGGLDTQYF	TGTGCCAGCAGCTTAGGGTTGGGGGGGCTGGATACGCAGTATTTT
TRBV7-8	-	TRBD2	TRBJ2-2	CASSPTRLAANTGELFF	TGTGCCAGCAGCCCCACGCGTCTAGCGGCGAACACCGGGGAGCTGTTTTTT
TRBV5-1	-	TRBD1	TRBJ1-2	CASSLGRGRNYGYTF	TGCGCCAGCAGCTTGGGCAGGGGGCGGAACTATGGCTACACCTTC
TRBV7-2	-	TRBD1	TRBJ1-5	CASSERRGLGQPQHF	TGTGCCAGCAGCGAACGCAGGGGGCTAGGTCAGCCCCAGCATTTT
TRBV2	-	-	TRBJ1-2	CASTVLGGYTF	TGTGCCAGCACGGTGCTCGGCGGCTACACCTTC
TRBV18	-	-	TRBJ2-2	CASSNQRATGELFF	TGTGCCAGCTCAAATCAGAGGGCGACCGGGGAGCTGTTTTTT
TRBV7-8	-	TRBD2	TRBJ2-3	CASSLGAGGWTDTQYF	TGTGCCAGCAGCTTAGGAGCGGGAGGTTGGACAGATACGCAGTATTTT
TRBV4-1	-	TRBD1	TRBJ2-1	CASSQELGTGVEQFF	TGCGCCAGCAGCCAAGAACTCGGGACAGGGGTTGAGCAGTTCTTC
TRBV6-2/TRBV6-3	-	-	TRBJ1-1	CASSSATRGNTEAFF	TGTGCCAGCAGTTCGGCTACACGGGGGAACACTGAAGCTTTCTTT
TRBV28	-	-	TRBJ2-3	CASRWTSTDTQYF	TGTGCCAGCAGGTGGACTAGCACAGATACGCAGTATTTT
TRBV5-5	-	TRBD1	TRBJ2-7	CASSFQGTGVPYEQYF	TGTGCCAGCAGCTTCCAAGGGACAGGGGTCCCCTACGAGCAGTACTTC
TRBV7-8	-	-	TRBJ1-6	CASSGGWRDSPLHF	TGTGCCAGCAGTGGGGGGTGGAGGGATTCACCCCTCCACTTT
TRBV5-5	few	-	TRBJ2-2	CASSLRVLGARTGELFF	TGTGCCAGCAGCTTGCGAGTTTTGGGGGCCCGCACCGGGGAGCTGTTTTTT
TRBV5-1	-	-	TRBJ2-7	CASSPGGGGDYEQYF	TGCGCCAGCAGCCCGGGCGGAGGGGGAGACTACGAGCAGTACTTC
TRBV27	once	-	TRBJ2-7	CASNREGGSYEQYF	TGTGCCAGCAATCGTGAAGGTGGTTCCTACGAGCAGTACTTC